What follows are 10 T cell receptor beta chains derived from one specimen sequenced in a study of early stage breast cancer tumors. Here immunoSEQ multiplex PCR was the method, and the copy in TCRdb shows in-frame clones only, minus some. This sample has roughly 20,000 clones, with around 80% found just once. Sequenced input: blood. These TCRs come from a person aged 70 to 85 with breast cancer.

V is TRBV7-9 and J is TRBJ2-3, with 12 bases lining up with TRBD2. Germline CDR1 and CDR2: SEHNR and FQNEAQ (reference sequence). The junction had 0 bases not matched to a gene; V was cut back by 0 bases and J by 5 bases. This CDR3 has 15 amino acids. The CDR3 sequence: CASSLAGLAGDTQYF. The CDR3 DNA reads as TGTGCCAGCAGCTTAGCGGGACTAGCGGGAGATACGCAGTATTTT.

This chain connects TRBV7-8 to TRBJ1-3; TRBD1 is a possible D gene (5 bases). The CDR3 length is 16 residues. Germline CDR1 and CDR2: SGHVS and FQNEAQ. The ends were cut back, 2 bases at V and 0 bases at J, with 11 bases in the middle. The CDR3 sequence: CASSLKGPTSGNTIYF. DNA of the CDR3: TGTGCCAGCAGCTTAAAGGGGCCAACCTCTGGAAACACCATATATTTT.

In nucleotides, the CDR3 is TGTGCCAGCAGTAGAGACAGGGCCAGGGACACTGAAGCTTTCTTT. As protein: CASSRDRARDTEAFF. The rearrangement uses TRBV5-4 and TRBJ1-1, with 7 bases lining up with TRBD1. This CDR3 is built from 15 residues. Germline V gene data show CDR1 as SGHNT and CDR2 as YYREEE (reference sequence). The ends lost 5 bases at V and 3 bases at J; junction bases unmatched: 10.

V gene TRBV30 combines with J gene TRBJ1-1, with 9 nucleotides matching TRBD1. Germline V CDR1 and CDR2: GTSNPN, SVGIG (reference sequence). V shed 3 bases, J shed 5 bases, and the junction held 19 bases outside the gene matches. The CDR3 sequence is 18 residues long. This CDR3 is CAWSEAMRWGTGKTEAFF. In nucleotides, the CDR3 is TGTGCCTGGAGCGAAGCAATGAGGTGGGGGACAGGGAAGACTGAAGCTTTCTTT. Variable domain in full (rest from reference TRBV30 and TRBJ1-1): SQTIHQWPATLVQPVGSPLSLECTVEGTSNPNLYWYRQAAGRGLQLLFYSVGIGQISSEVPQNLSASRPQDRQFILSSKKLLLSDSGFYLCAWSEAMRWGTGKTEAFFGQGTRLTVV.

V is TRBV5-1 and J is TRBJ2-2; TRBD1 aligns across 10 bases. This CDR3 comprises 18 residues. Germline V gene sequence: CDR1 SGHRS, CDR2 YFSETQ. V was pared by 3 bases and J by 3 bases, with 11 bases of the junction left unmatched. CDR3 sequence reads: CASSYRDRGRSDTGELFF. The CDR3 nucleotides are TGCGCCAGCAGCTACCGGGACAGGGGACGGTCTGACACCGGGGAGCTGTTTTTT.

The rearrangement links TRBV30 to TRBJ2-1, with TRBD2 matching 13 bases. Germline assignment: CDR1 GTSNPN and CDR2 SVGIG (reference sequence). The CDR3 extends over 16 amino acids. V lost 0 bases to trimming and J lost 5 bases; unmatched junction nucleotides: 4. The CDR3 coding sequence is TGTGCCTGGAGTGTTGGACTAGCGGGGGCAGACAATGAGCAGTTCTTC. This translates into CAWSVGLAGADNEQFF.

This rearrangement joins TRBV9 to TRBJ1-1; D is unclear. In germline, CDR1 is SGDLS, CDR2 YYNGEE. This CDR3 comprises 16 residues. V dropped 0 bases and J dropped 5 bases, with 17 bases sitting between them. CDR3 sequence: CASSVDLTGPGTEAFF. In nucleotides, the CDR3 is TGTGCCAGCAGCGTAGATCTCACGGGTCCGGGGACTGAAGCTTTCTTT.

The chain links TRBV9 to TRBJ2-3, with 16 bases fitting TRBD2. Germline V CDR1 and CDR2: SGDLS, YYNGEE. The CDR3 contains 17 residues. V gave up 4 bases and J gave up 6 bases; unmatched junction bases: 8. This CDR3 is CASSPDGTSGGADTQYF. CDR3 coding DNA: TGTGCCAGCAGCCCCGACGGGACTAGCGGGGGGGCGGATACGCAGTATTTT.

The V gene is TRBV6-1, the J gene TRBJ2-3; TRBD1 matches at 9 bases. The CDR3 spans 15 residues. V trimming: 4 bases; J trimming: 2 bases; junction bases outside the gene matches: 4. Germline CDR1 and CDR2: MNHNS and SASEGT. As DNA, the CDR3 is TGTGCCAGCAGTGCCTGGACAGGGGCCACAGATACGCAGTATTTT. It is translated as CASSAWTGATDTQYF.

This chain uses TRBV18 with TRBJ1-2; 7 bases match TRBD1. Trimming removed 2 bases from V and 0 bases from J; junction bases left unmatched: 6. The CDR3 runs to 16 residues. CDR1 and CDR2 (germline): KGHSH, LQKENI. The CDR3 region is CASSPRTGGSNYGYTF. CDR3 in DNA: TGTGCCAGCTCACCAAGGACAGGAGGTTCTAACTATGGCTACACCTTC.